One and the same sample provided the 26 T cell receptor beta chains below, sequenced in a study of T cells in women clearing cervical HPV infection. TCRdb's table, derived via immunoSEQ multiplex PCR, lists solely in-frame clones and lacks some. The sample has 20,000 to 30,000 clones, and its top ten clones hold approximately 5.5%. The source material was blood buffy coat. The receptors here all came from a woman aged 18-69 years with a cervical HPV16 infection that either progressed to CIN3+ or cleared (not recorded which).

A word on this clone: From the germline J gene comes the end of the CDR3, since the read stops 3 residues before it. The rearrangement joins TRBV5-1 to TRBJ2-5, with a weak D call TRBD1 (6 bases). This CDR3 spans 14 amino acids. The V end lost 4 bases, the J end lost 4 bases, and 14 bases lay between the germline ends. Germline V gene lookup returns CDR1 SGHRS and CDR2 YFSETQ. CDR3 DNA, as far as it was read: TGCGCCAGCAGCCTTAGGGACACGGCAGAGACC. It is translated as CASSLRDTAET. The full CDR3 reads CASSLRDTAETQYF.

Notes on this clone: The CDR3 end is not reached by the read, which stops 3 residues before it; the germline J gene fills it in. The chain carries TRBV18 and TRBJ1-4, with a tentative D call TRBD1 (5 bases). The CDR3 spans 15 residues. Germline V gene data show CDR1 as KGHSH and CDR2 as LQKENI. The DNA read from the CDR3 is TGTGCCAGCTCACCAGACAGAAACTATAATTCACCA. Its protein product is CASSPDRNYNSP. The entire CDR3 protein reads CASSPDRNYNSPLFF.

In the case of this clone: The read terminates 3 residues before the CDR3 end, so the remaining end is supplied by the germline J gene. V and J are TRBV2 and TRBJ2-5, with TRBD1 matching over 7 bases. This CDR3 is built from 15 residues. Germline V gives CDR1 SNHLY, CDR2 FYNNEI. CDR3 sequence reads: CASSLDRPSPDTQYF. CDR3 DNA, as far as it was read: TGTGCCAGCAGCTTGGACAGGCCCTCCCCAGATACC.

A note on this clone: Sequencing ends 3 residues short of the CDR3 end; the germline J gene provides the rest. The chain combines TRBV9 with TRBJ2-7, with TRBD2 matching over 11 bases. CDR3 length equals 15 residues. Germline V lookup: CDR1 SGDLS, CDR2 YYNGEE. With V trimmed by 3 bases and J by 2 bases, 4 bases remained unmatched. The CDR3 protein is CASSAGTSGAYEQYF. The part of the CDR3 DNA that was read is TGTGCCAGCAGCGCCGGGACTAGCGGAGCCTACGAG.

A word on this clone: The read stops 3 residues short of the end of the CDR3; the missing end is completed from the germline J gene. This sequence joins TRBV2 and TRBJ1-4, with 8 bases lining up with TRBD1. CDR3 length: 14 amino acids. The germline gives CDR1 SNHLY, CDR2 FYNNEI. The CDR3 region is CASRSGQGNSPLFF. The covered CDR3 bases are TGTGCCAGCAGGTCTGGACAGGGTAATTCACCA.

About this clone itself: Read sequence stops 3 residues before the CDR3 end, and the germline J gene provides the missing end. The chain employs TRBV5-1 and TRBJ2-2; 7 nucleotides line up with TRBD1. CDR1 is SGHRS and CDR2 is YFSETQ in the germline V gene. The CDR3 runs to 18 residues. CDR3 protein: CASSPLRDSSSYNSPLFF. The sequenced part of the CDR3 DNA is TGCGCCAGCAGCCCCCTCCGGGACAGCAGCTCCTATAATTCACCG.

CDR3 amino acids: CASTEPPSTDTYTF. CDR3 bases read: TGTGCCAGTACCGAACCGCCTAGCACAGATACC. This chain links TRBV19 with TRBJ1-2; D unclear. The DNA ends 3 residues before the CDR3 does, and the rest of the CDR3 is filled in from the germline J gene. This CDR3 is built from 14 residues. Germline CDR1 reads LNHDA; CDR2 reads SQIVND (reference sequence).

On this clone itself: The sequenced fragment ends 3 residues before the CDR3 boundary, so the rest is inferred from the germline J gene. The chain has TRBV2 and TRBJ2-1; no clear D. Germline V gene lookup returns CDR1 SNHLY and CDR2 FYNNEI. CDR3 size: 17 residues. V was shortened by 6 bases and J by 7 bases, with 25 bases between the two germline ends. CDR3 bases read: TGTGCCAGCAGATCTTACTCCGGCCTCCCCAACGGGAATGAG. Amino acid sequence: CASRSYSGLPNGNE. The full-length CDR3 reads as CASRSYSGLPNGNEQFF.

The sequenced CDR3 bases are TGCAGTGCCACCGGGACTCCTACAGATACG. Its protein is CSATGTPTDT. The whole CDR3 protein is CSATGTPTDTQYF. The V call is TRBV20-1, the J call TRBJ2-3; maybe TRBD2 (6 bases). The read gets to within 3 residues of the CDR3 end, and the germline J gene fills in the rest. CDR1 is DFQATT and CDR2 is SNEGSKA in the germline V gene (reference sequence). The CDR3 has 13 residues. The ends were cut back, 6 bases at V and 3 bases at J, with 13 bases in the middle.

As regards this clone: The read is 3 residues too short to cover the CDR3 end, so that end is filled in from the germline J gene. The rearrangement links TRBV7-3 to TRBJ1-6, with 8 positions matching TRBD1. This CDR3 comprises 15 residues. V was pared by 1 base and J by 9 bases, with 5 bases of the junction left unmatched. The germline V gene has CDR1 SGHTA and CDR2 FQGTGA. CDR3 DNA, as far as it was read: TGTGCCAGCAGCTTAAGTGGCAGGGGGCCTTCACCC. Protein: CASSLSGRGPSP. The whole CDR3 sequence reads CASSLSGRGPSPLHF.

The CDR3: CASRRGQGGYNEQFF. The part of the CDR3 DNA that was read is TGCGCCAGCAGGAGGGGACAGGGGGGATACAATGAG. The chain uses TRBV5-1 and TRBJ2-1; TRBD1 aligns across 11 bases. The read terminates 3 residues before the CDR3 end, so the remaining end is supplied by the germline J gene. This CDR3 has 15 amino acids. Germline V gene data show CDR1 as SGHRS and CDR2 as YFSETQ. Trimming cost V 5 bases and J 4 bases; bases outside gene matches: 5. The complete variable domain, with remaining parts taken from reference TRBV5-1 and TRBJ2-1, reads KAGVTQTPRYLIKTRGQQVTLSCSPISGHRSVSWYQQTPGQGLQFLFEYFSETQRNKGNFPGRFSGRQFSNSRSEMNVSTLELGDSALYLCASRRGQGGYNEQFFGPGTRLTVL.

Details on this clone: The CDR3 end falls 3 residues outside the read, so it is completed with the germline J gene. The chain couples TRBV30 to TRBJ1-1; unclear D gene. The CDR3 has 13 residues. Trimming left V 3 bases short and J 7 bases short, with 15 bases between. The germline gives CDR1 GTSNPN, CDR2 SVGIG (reference sequence). The part of the CDR3 DNA that was read is TGTGCCTGGAGGGGCGCAAATGCGGGTGAA. Its translation is CAWRGANAGE. The full CDR3 protein reads CAWRGANAGEAFF.

For this clone: The read comes to an end 3 residues before the CDR3 does, leaving the germline J gene to fill in the end. The rearrangement uses TRBV12-3 or TRBV12-4 and TRBJ2-2; no definite D call. Trimming removed 3 bases at V and 7 bases at J, with 3 bases between. The CDR3 is made up of 11 amino acids. The part of the CDR3 DNA that was read is TGTGCCAGCAGTTTTAGCGGGGAG. Encoded protein: CASSFSGE. The full CDR3 reads CASSFSGELFF.

Regarding this clone: Sequencing ends 3 residues short of the CDR3 end; the germline J gene provides the rest. This chain links TRBV5-4 with TRBJ1-3; D perhaps matches TRBD1 (5 bases). CDR3 size: 13 residues. The V end lost 0 bases, the J end lost 5 bases, and 6 bases lay between the germline ends. The germline gives CDR1 SGHNT, CDR2 YYREEE (reference sequence). CDR3 in amino acids: CASSLAGRNTIYF. The covered CDR3 bases are TGTGCCAGCAGCTTGGCAGGGCGAAACACC.

Turning to this clone: Read sequence stops 3 residues before the CDR3 end, and the germline J gene provides the missing end. The rearrangement joins TRBV10-3 to TRBJ2-7; D might be TRBD1 (6 bases). In germline, CDR1 is ENHRY, CDR2 SYGVKD. The length of the CDR3 is 12 residues. The V end lost 6 bases, the J end lost 5 bases, and 11 bases lay between the germline ends. CDR3 DNA (partial): TGTGCCATCAGAAAACAGGGCGACGAG. It yields the protein CAIRKQGDE. The entire CDR3 reads CAIRKQGDEQYF.

On this clone itself: The read comes to an end 3 residues before the CDR3 does, leaving the germline J gene to fill in the end. J is TRBJ2-1 and V is TRBV7-6; 10 positions agree with TRBD2. The CDR3 runs to 15 residues. Germline V CDR1 and CDR2: SGHVS, FNYEAQ. Losses at the gene ends were 1 base for V and 7 bases for J; bases not matched to a gene: 4. The covered CDR3 bases are TGTGCCAGCAGCTTAGATCTAGCGGGAGCAAATGAG. Its protein is CASSLDLAGANE. Given in full, the CDR3 is CASSLDLAGANEQFF.

About this clone: The DNA ends 3 residues before the CDR3 does, and the rest of the CDR3 is filled in from the germline J gene. J is TRBJ2-3 and V is TRBV6-1; a weak D match, TRBD1 (5 bases). The germline gives CDR1 MNHNS, CDR2 SASEGT. This CDR3 spans 15 amino acids. CDR3 loop: CASSEGTRVSQPQYF. The part of the CDR3 DNA that was read is TGTGCCAGCAGTGAAGGGACAAGAGTGAGTCAGCCG.

Comment on this clone: Coverage ceases 3 residues before the CDR3 finishes, and the germline J gene fills in the end. The chain recombines TRBV7-2 with TRBJ2-1; the D is unclear. The CDR3 length is 14 residues. V was shortened by 5 bases and J by 0 bases, with 8 bases between the two germline ends. Germline V gene sequence: CDR1 SGHTA, CDR2 FQGNSA. The CDR3 loop is CASSPIISYNEQFF. The DNA read from the CDR3 is TGTGCCAGCAGCCCAATCATCTCCTACAATGAG. The variable domain in full, with the rest retrieved from reference TRBV7-2 and TRBJ2-1, is GAGVSQSPSNKVTEKGKDVELRCDPISGHTALYWYRQSLGQGLEFLIYFQGNSAPDKSGLPSDRFSAERTGGSVSTLTIQRTQQEDSAVYLCASSPIISYNEQFFGPGTRLTVL.

Remarks on this clone: The CDR3 end is not reached by the read, which stops 3 residues before it; the germline J gene fills it in. The V call is TRBV6-2 or TRBV6-3, the J call TRBJ2-3, with 8 positions matching TRBD1. Germline values: CDR1 MNHEY, CDR2 SVGEGT. This CDR3 spans 13 amino acids. The CDR3: CASNQGARETQYF. CDR3 DNA, as far as it was read: TGTGCCAGCAACCAGGGGGCCCGAGAGACG.

A remark on this clone: The read falls 3 residues short of the CDR3 end, and the missing part is taken from the germline J gene. The chain carries TRBV19 and TRBJ1-5; a possible D gene is TRBD1 (5 bases). CDR1 and CDR2 (germline): LNHDA, SQIVND (reference sequence). The V end was cut by 5 bases, the J end by 3 bases, with 14 bases between. The CDR3 has 15 residues. The CDR3 sequence: CASSVLGGSNQPQHF. The sequenced part of the CDR3 DNA is TGTGCCAGTAGTGTACTGGGGGGATCCAATCAGCCC.

Worth noting for this clone: The read finishes 3 residues shy of the CDR3 end, and the germline J gene is used to complete it. This rearrangement joins TRBV6-1 to TRBJ1-1; weak D call: TRBD1 (6 bases). CDR3 size: 13 residues. In germline, CDR1 is MNHNS, CDR2 SASEGT. CDR3 region: CASSEPGAVGAFF. The DNA read from the CDR3 is TGTGCCAGCAGTGAACCAGGGGCGGTCGGA.

As for this clone: The read ends 3 residues shy of where the CDR3 ends; the end is completed using the germline J gene. The rearrangement uses TRBV20-1 and TRBJ1-3, with a possible D match to TRBD1 (6 bases). CDR3 length: 14 amino acids. V lost 6 bases and J 2 bases, leaving 14 bases between the germline ends. CDR1 is DFQATT, CDR2 SNEGSKA, per germline (reference sequence). CDR3 protein: CSAPRTETGNTIYF. The CDR3 DNA, read in part, is TGCAGTGCCCCGCGGACAGAAACTGGAAACACC.

Note on this clone: The CDR3 goes on 3 residues after the read ends, and that part is filled in from the germline J gene. The chain recombines TRBV5-6 with TRBJ2-1; 8 nucleotides agree with TRBD2. CDR3 length: 15 amino acids. Trimming removed 4 bases from V and 5 bases from J; junction bases left unmatched: 8. CDR1 is SGHDT, CDR2 YYEEEE, per germline. Incomplete CDR3 DNA: TGTGCCAGCAGCACCGGGACTAGGAGCAACAATGAG. The encoded protein is CASSTGTRSNNE. The CDR3 in its entirety is CASSTGTRSNNEQFF.

Points on this clone: Read data end 3 residues before the CDR3 end; the end is taken from the germline J gene. The chain couples TRBV7-9 to TRBJ1-2, with D possibly being TRBD1 (6 bases). This CDR3 is built from 15 residues. V was clipped by 5 bases and J by 6 bases, with 19 bases between them. CDR1 SEHNR and CDR2 FQNEAQ come from the germline V gene (reference sequence). CDR3 in amino acids: CASSPRGGGENGYTF. The part of the CDR3 DNA that was read is TGTGCCAGCAGCCCAAGGGGAGGGGGGGAGAATGGC.

Concerning this clone: The read finishes 3 residues shy of the CDR3 end, and the germline J gene is used to complete it. The J gene is TRBJ1-4, the V gene TRBV19, with D perhaps TRBD1 (6 bases). Germline CDR1 is LNHDA and CDR2 is SQIVND (reference sequence). The CDR3 totals 16 residues. CDR3 DNA, as far as it was read: TGTGCCAGTAGTATGAATCTGGCCAACCGCAGAGGGGGA. It specifies CASSMNLANRRGG. Given in full, the CDR3 is CASSMNLANRRGGLFF. Complete variable domain (other parts from reference TRBV19 and TRBJ1-4): DGGITQSPKYLFRKEGQNVTLSCEQNLNHDAMYWYRQDPGQGLRLIYYSQIVNDFQKGDIAEGYSVSREKKESFPLTVTSAQKNPTAFYLCASSMNLANRRGGLFFGSGTQLSVL.

A note on this clone: Read data end 3 residues before the CDR3 end; the end is taken from the germline J gene. The chain has TRBV7-2 and TRBJ1-1; D not resolved. The germline V gene encodes CDR1 SGHTA and CDR2 FQGNSA. The V gene lost 1 base and the J gene lost 3 bases, with 6 bases spanning the gap. CDR3 length: 13 residues. The CDR3 region is CASSLDTYTEAFF. The DNA read from the CDR3 is TGTGCCAGCAGCTTAGACACGTACACTGAA.